These 10 T cell receptor beta chains originate from one sample sequenced in a study of graft-versus-host responses after intestinal transplantation. The protocol was immunoSEQ multiplex PCR, while the TCRdb copy is restricted to in-frame clones and leaves out a portion. The table records about 93,000 clones, roughly 80% of them present only once. Their antigen targets remain unknown. Sequencing used unstimulated CD4+ T cells sorted from spleen or lymph node cells, obtained before intestinal transplant. These receptors were obtained from a human donor who received an intestinal transplant.

The CDR3 bases are TGCGCCAGCAGCCAAGTGGGCGCTGGGGCCAACGTCCTGACTTTC. Amino acid sequence: CASSQVGAGANVLTF. The V and J genes are TRBV4-1 and TRBJ2-6; unclear D gene. Trimming removed 1 base at V and 2 bases at J, with 6 bases between. The germline V gene has CDR1 MGHRA and CDR2 YSYEKL. CDR3 length: 15 residues.

This clone was seen a handful of times. The rearrangement uses TRBV11-1 and TRBJ2-1, with 7 bases identical to TRBD2. The CDR3 extends over 15 amino acids. Germline V lookup: CDR1 SGHAT, CDR2 FQDESV (reference sequence). The J segment lost 7 bases and the V segment lost 1 base, leaving 7 bases of the junction unmatched. The CDR3 region is CASSLEGGGGNEQFF. DNA of the CDR3: TGTGCCAGCAGCTTAGAGGGCGGGGGAGGTAATGAGCAGTTCTTC.

The genes are TRBV7-8 and TRBJ2-1; 9 positions agree with TRBD2. This CDR3 contains 16 residues. Per the germline V gene, CDR1 is SGHVS and CDR2 is FQNEAQ. The V segment lost 4 bases and the J segment 3 bases; nucleotides outside the gene matches: 7. CDR3 region: CASSYPGLADYNEQFF. CDR3 sequence (DNA): TGTGCCAGCAGCTACCCGGGACTAGCCGACTACAATGAGCAGTTCTTC.

CDR3 amino acids: CASSSNYRGDEQYF. CDR3 sequence (DNA): TGTGCCAGTAGTAGCAACTACCGGGGGGACGAGCAGTACTTC. The rearrangement links TRBV19 to TRBJ2-7, with 7 nucleotides matching TRBD2. V lost 4 bases, J lost 5 bases, and 8 bases stayed unmatched. The CDR3 spans 14 residues. Germline values: CDR1 LNHDA, CDR2 SQIVND (reference sequence). The full variable domain, its missing parts supplied by reference TRBV19 and TRBJ2-7, is DGGITQSPKYLFRKEGQNVTLSCEQNLNHDAMYWYRQDPGQGLRLIYYSQIVNDFQKGDIAEGYSVSREKKESFPLTVTSAQKNPTAFYLCASSSNYRGDEQYFGPGTRLTVT.

The genes are TRBV28 and TRBJ1-4; D perhaps matches TRBD1 (5 bases). The CDR3 is made up of 15 amino acids. Per the germline V gene, CDR1 is MDHEN and CDR2 is SYDVKM. V shed 1 base and J shed 8 bases, with 14 bases lying between them. The CDR3 loop reads CASSLSAGPEEKLFF. CDR3 nucleotides: TGTGCCAGCAGTTTATCGGCAGGGCCCGAAGAAAAACTGTTTTTT.

This chain joins TRBV14 and TRBJ2-2; tentative D call: TRBD1 (6 bases). This CDR3 is built from 15 residues. Germline V gene sequence: CDR1 SGHDN, CDR2 FVKESK. V lost 4 bases, J lost 1 base, and 10 bases lay in between. The CDR3 coding sequence is TGTGCCAGCAGCCTCGACAGGAGGAACACCGGGGAGCTGTTTTTT. It specifies CASSLDRRNTGELFF.

The gene calls are TRBV19 and TRBJ2-7, with 8 bases that match TRBD2. CDR1 and CDR2 (germline): LNHDA, SQIVND (reference sequence). V lost 10 bases and J lost 5; bases outside the gene matches: 10. CDR3 length: 13 amino acids. This CDR3 is CAIPGTRSHEQYF. The CDR3 bases are TGTGCCATCCCCGGGACTAGGAGCCACGAGCAGTACTTC. Based on the CDR3 plus reference TRBV19 and TRBJ2-7, the full variable domain is DGGITQSPKYLFRKEGQNVTLSCEQNLNHDAMYWYRQDPGQGLRLIYYSQIVNDFQKGDIAEGYSVSREKKESFPLTVTSAQKNPTAFYLCAIPGTRSHEQYFGPGTRLTVT.

The chain employs TRBV5-1 and TRBJ1-1; a possible D gene is TRBD1 (6 bases). CDR3 length: 14 residues. V was clipped by 0 bases and J by 6 bases, with 12 bases between them. Germline CDR1 SGHRS, CDR2 YFSETQ. The CDR3 nucleotides read TGCGCCAGCAGCTTGGCAGGGGTGGAGGCTGAAGCTTTCTTT. It yields the protein CASSLAGVEAEAFF.

The rearrangement joins TRBV5-1 to TRBJ2-3, with TRBD2 as a possible D gene (6 bases). This CDR3 contains 15 residues. Trimming pared 6 bases from V and 2 bases from J, leaving 16 bases between. In germline, CDR1 is SGHRS, CDR2 YFSETQ. CDR3 amino acids: CASKVLAATTDTQYF. Here the CDR3 DNA reads TGCGCCAGCAAAGTACTAGCAGCGACCACAGATACGCAGTATTTT.

This chain uses TRBV6-1 with TRBJ2-5; no clear D gene. Matching the DNA end better, TRBJ2-7 makes the J call doubtful. Per germline, CDR1 MNHNS and CDR2 SASEGT. The CDR3 runs to 14 residues. CDR3 loop: CASSEWGRDYEQYF. CDR3 bases: TGTGCCAGCAGTGAATGGGGTAGGGACTACGAGCAGTACTTC.